This is a list of T cell receptor beta chains from one sample in a study of lung T cells in sarcoidosis with Löfgren's syndrome. MiXCR, run by TCRdb on the reads, gives a single entry per CDR3 protein. This table has 15,000 to 25,000 distinct CDR3 sequences, roughly 21% appearing once. The sequenced material came from CD4+ T cells from PBMCs. The receptor set was obtained from a human donor with sarcoidosis (Löfgren's syndrome or another form), or a control subject (not recorded which). Both conserved end residues are part of each CDR3. The D gene is left open where the match is weak. Size tells how often a clone was seen (once, few, many) or the class of an expanded clone, and some rows leave it out.

TRBD2	TRBV19	many	TRBJ2-1	TGTGCCAGTAGTATCGCGGGAGGGACAAATGAGCAGTTCTTC	CASSIAGGTNEQFF
TRBD2	TRBV12-3/TRBV12-4	many	TRBJ2-1	TGTGCCAGCAGTTCTGGGACTAGCGGGACTTATGAGCAGTTCTTC	CASSSGTSGTYEQFF
NA	TRBV5-1	many	TRBJ2-3	TGCGCCAGCAGCTTGTCCGTCTTAGGGAGCACAGATACGCAGTATTTT	CASSLSVLGSTDTQYF
TRBD1	TRBV20-1	NA	TRBJ2-7	TGCAGTGCCTTGACAGGGTACAACGAGCAGTACTTC	CSALTGYNEQYF
TRBD1	TRBV20-1	medium-sized	TRBJ1-1	TGCAGTGCTACCAGGGGGGAGAACACTGAAGCTTTCTTT	CSATRGENTEAFF
NA	TRBV13	NA	TRBJ2-7	TGTGCCAGCAGCTCGTATACAGGGAACGAGCAGTACTTC	CASSSYTGNEQYF
NA	TRBV2	many	TRBJ1-1	TGTGCCAGCAAGGAGGGGATTCAGAACACTGAAGCTTTCTTT	CASKEGIQNTEAFF
TRBD1	TRBV7-6	many	TRBJ2-2	TGTGCCAGCAGCTTAGCGACAGGGGCCAATTCCGGGGAGCTGTTTTTT	CASSLATGANSGELFF
NA	TRBV6-1	many	TRBJ1-5	TGTGCCAGCAGTAAAGGACAGTTGTCGGGCAATCAGCCCCAGCATTTT	CASSKGQLSGNQPQHF
NA	TRBV30	many	TRBJ2-3	TGTGCCTGGAGTCGTGATACGCAGTATTTT	CAWSRDTQYF
TRBD2	TRBV7-2	few	TRBJ2-4	TGTGCCAGCAGCTTAGCTAGGGGAGGGAACATTCAGTACTTC	CASSLARGGNIQYF
NA	TRBV28	few	TRBJ2-1	TGTGCCAGCACCCTCAATCGGAATGAGCAGTTCTTC	CASTLNRNEQFF
NA	TRBV5-1	NA	TRBJ1-2	TGCGCCAGCAGCTTGGAGTCAGAGACTTATGGCTACACCTTC	CASSLESETYGYTF
NA	TRBV30	few	TRBJ2-4	TGTGCCTGGACCACAGGGCATGACATTCAGTACTTC	CAWTTGHDIQYF
NA	TRBV11-2	many	TRBJ2-2	TGTGCCAGCAGCTTAGTACCCTCCGGGGCCGGGGAGCTGTTTTTT	CASSLVPSGAGELFF
NA	TRBV6-1	many	TRBJ2-7	TGTGCCAGCACCGATGGACCGCCGGGGCCTGGAAGCTACTACGAGCAGTACTTC	CASTDGPPGPGSYYEQYF
NA	TRBV2	many	TRBJ1-2	TGTGCCAGCAGTGGGACTAACTATGGCTACACCTTC	CASSGTNYGYTF
NA	TRBV28	once	TRBJ1-5	TGTGCCAGCAGGAGCTCCGATACGCAGCATTTT	CASRSSDTQHF
NA	TRBV7-8	many	TRBJ2-7	TGTGCCAGCAGCTCCCAGGCAGGGACCTACGAGCAGTACTTC	CASSSQAGTYEQYF
NA	TRBV7-2	many	TRBJ2-1	TGTGCCAGCAGCTTAGGAGGGACTTTAACAAATGAGCAGTTCTTC	CASSLGGTLTNEQFF
NA	TRBV20-1	medium-sized	TRBJ1-2	TGCAGTGCCGCCAACCTCCAGGCTAACTATGGCTACACCTTC	CSAANLQANYGYTF
NA	TRBV11-2	many	TRBJ2-5	TGTGCCAGCAGCTTAGCTCAAGAGACCCAGTACTTC	CASSLAQETQYF
TRBD2	TRBV7-2	many	TRBJ2-3	TGTGCCAGCAGCTTCAATGCCGCGGGAGGGGGCTACACAGATACGCAGTATTTT	CASSFNAAGGGYTDTQYF
TRBD1	TRBV27	NA	TRBJ1-1	TGTGCCAGCAGTCGCGACGGACAGGGAGGAACCGAAGCTTTCTTT	CASSRDGQGGTEAFF
TRBD1	TRBV19	many	TRBJ2-1	TGTGCCAGTAGTGGAAGGACAGGGGAAGATGAGCAGTTCTTC	CASSGRTGEDEQFF
TRBD1	TRBV7-3	many	TRBJ1-5	TGTGCCAGCAGCTACCCCTCCAGGACAGGGAGCCAGCCCCAGCATTTT	CASSYPSRTGSQPQHF
TRBD1	TRBV12-3/TRBV12-4	many	TRBJ1-5	TGTGCCAGCAGTTTAGCCGCAGGGGGCAGTCAGCCCCAGCATTTT	CASSLAAGGSQPQHF
NA	TRBV3-1	many	TRBJ1-4	TGTGCCAGCAGCCACGGAAACAGGGAGGGTGAAAAACTGTTTTTT	CASSHGNREGEKLFF
TRBD2	TRBV20-1	many	TRBJ2-1	TGCAGTGCTAGAGATCTCCTAGCGGGAGTCCTCTACAATGAGCAGTTCTTC	CSARDLLAGVLYNEQFF
TRBD1	TRBV12-3/TRBV12-4	many	TRBJ2-3	TGTGCCAGCAGCCCCGGAGGACAGGGTAGCTATACGCAGTATTTT	CASSPGGQGSYTQYF
TRBD1	TRBV30	NA	TRBJ1-1	TGTGCCTGGAGTCGGGACAGGTTGAACACTGAAGCTTTCTTT	CAWSRDRLNTEAFF
NA	TRBV7-3	NA	TRBJ2-1	TGTGCCAGTTCCCGGGGGCCAGGCGGCAATGAGCAGTTCTTC	CASSRGPGGNEQFF
NA	TRBV12-3/TRBV12-4	few	TRBJ2-1	TGTGCCAGCAGAGCCAGCAATGAGCAGTTCTTC	CASRASNEQFF
TRBD2	TRBV11-2	NA	TRBJ2-3	TGTGCCAGCAGCCTGGGACTAGCGGGAGGGCGGGCAGATACGCAGTATTTT	CASSLGLAGGRADTQYF
NA	TRBV19	NA	TRBJ1-1	TGTGCCAGTACCGGGAGAGGGGCCGGGACTGAAGCTTTCTTT	CASTGRGAGTEAFF
TRBD2	TRBV5-4	many	TRBJ2-1	TGTGCCAGCAGTATGGCGGGAGGGCTATCCTACAATGAGCAGTTCTTC	CASSMAGGLSYNEQFF
TRBD2	TRBV25-1	medium-sized	TRBJ2-3	TGTGCCAGCAGTAAAAGGACTAGCGGCGACACAGATACGCAGTATTTT	CASSKRTSGDTDTQYF
TRBD1	TRBV20-1	once	TRBJ2-4	TGCAGTGCTCTAACCGGGACAGGGGCTCCCGAAGCCAAAAACATTCAGTATTTC	CSALTGTGAPEAKNIQYF
NA	TRBV20-1	many	TRBJ1-1	TGCAGTGCTAGAGATAGAAGGCGAACGAACACTGAAGCTTTCTTT	CSARDRRRTNTEAFF
TRBD2	TRBV6-6	many	TRBJ2-1	TGTGCCAGCAGTTACTCGAAGCGGGAGGGCCCCTACAATGAGCAGTTCTTC	CASSYSKREGPYNEQFF
NA	TRBV19	many	TRBJ1-5	TGTGCCAGTAGTATCACCGAGGGACGGCCCCAGCATTTT	CASSITEGRPQHF
NA	TRBV27	NA	TRBJ2-1	TGTGCTAGCAGTCGGATTCAGGGCACCTACAATGGGCAGTTCTTC	CASSRIQGTYNGQFF
NA	TRBV29-1	many	TRBJ1-1	TGCAGCGTTGATTATTCCAGGGGGAACACTGAAGCTTTCTTT	CSVDYSRGNTEAFF
NA	TRBV19	many	TRBJ1-5	TGTGCCAGTAAGGCCCTCGCCGGCTACAATCAGCCCCAGCATTTT	CASKALAGYNQPQHF
TRBD2	TRBV11-3	NA	TRBJ2-1	TGTGCCAGCAGCTCTAGCGGGAAAGTAATCGATGAGCAGTTCTTC	CASSSSGKVIDEQFF
NA	TRBV29-1	many	TRBJ2-5	TGCAGCGTTGAAACCGGACAAGGAGAGACCCAGTACTTC	CSVETGQGETQYF
NA	TRBV29-1	NA	TRBJ1-1	TGCAGCGTAGCAACAAGAATGGGGAACACTGAAGCTTTCTTT	CSVATRMGNTEAFF
TRBD2	TRBV12-3/TRBV12-4	NA	TRBJ2-7	TGTGCCAGCAGTTTAGAGGGACTAGTCTACGAGCAGTACTTC	CASSLEGLVYEQYF
NA	TRBV7-2	NA	TRBJ2-6	TGTGCCAGCAGCCTATGGGTCCCTGGGGCCAACGTCCTGACTTTC	CASSLWVPGANVLTF
NA	TRBV10-3	NA	TRBJ1-5	TGTGCCATCAGTGAGTCTGTACAGTTTAGCAATCCGCCCCAGCATTTT	CAISESVQFSNPPQHF
NA	TRBV20-1	NA	TRBJ1-1	TGCAGTGTTAAGGCGCACACTGAAGCTTTCTTT	CSVKAHTEAFF
NA	TRBV7-9	medium-sized	TRBJ1-5	TGTGCCAGCAGCTTAGATTCGACCGCAAAGAATCAGCCCCAGCATTTT	CASSLDSTAKNQPQHF
TRBD1	TRBV12-3/TRBV12-4	NA	TRBJ2-7	TGTGCCAGCAGTTTTCGCCCGGGACAGGGGTCCGAGCAGTACTTC	CASSFRPGQGSEQYF
TRBD2	TRBV7-6	many	TRBJ2-2	TGTGCCAGCAGCTTATGGGGCACCGGGAGGGTCAACACCGGGGAGCTGTTTTTT	CASSLWGTGRVNTGELFF
NA	TRBV6-6	medium-sized	TRBJ2-7	TGTGCCAGCAGTTACCCGGCGGACAGAAACGGCGAGCAGTACTTC	CASSYPADRNGEQYF
NA	TRBV7-3	NA	TRBJ2-3	TGTGCCAGCAGCTTAAGGGGACTTGGCACAGATACGCAGTATTTT	CASSLRGLGTDTQYF
TRBD1	TRBV19	NA	TRBJ1-1	TGTGCCAGTAAGCCGGGACAGGGGAACACTGAAGCTTTCTTT	CASKPGQGNTEAFF
NA	TRBV28	medium-sized	TRBJ1-5	TGTGCCAGCAGTTTAACAAGTAGCAATCAGCCCCAGCATTTT	CASSLTSSNQPQHF
NA	TRBV5-1	NA	TRBJ2-1	TGCGCCAGCAGCTTAGATCAGGGAACTTACAATGAGCAGTTCTTC	CASSLDQGTYNEQFF